One sample yielded the 30 T cell receptor beta chains listed below, sequenced in a study of cytomegalovirus exposure and HLA in healthy donors. Vbeta (60) and Jbeta (13) primers were used in the PCR. Measured with immunoSEQ multiplex PCR; TCRdb has only the in-frame clones, and not every one. The sample consists of 150,000 to 200,000 clones, approximately 90% of them appearing once. The sample taken for sequencing was PBMCs. The receptors derive from a boy aged 2 to 9 in good health and CMV-seronegative.

The chain uses TRBV10-1 and TRBJ2-6, with 12 positions matching TRBD1. CDR1 and CDR2 (germline): WNHNN, SYGVQD (reference sequence). This CDR3 region has 19 residues. V lost 4 bases and J lost 0; bases outside the gene matches: 7. The CDR3 nucleotides are TGCGCCAGCAGTGGGGGGACAGGGGGCCCCCTCTCTGGGGCCAACGTCCTGACTTTC. Its protein product is CASSGGTGGPLSGANVLTF.

The rearrangement joins TRBV19 to TRBJ1-2; D call uncertain. The V gene lost 7 bases and the J gene lost 8 bases, with 11 bases spanning the gap. The germline V gene encodes CDR1 LNHDA and CDR2 SQIVND (reference sequence). CDR3 size: 11 residues. CDR3 nucleotide sequence: TGTGCCAGTACGGCTTCCGGGGGCTACACCTTC. Amino acids: CASTASGGYTF.

The V and J genes are TRBV18 and TRBJ2-7; 8 nucleotides agree with TRBD1. V was clipped by 6 bases and J by 0 bases; unmatched bases: 10. The CDR3 consists of 16 residues. Germline CDR1 and CDR2: KGHSH and LQKENI. The CDR3, as DNA: TGTGCCAGCTCCTCCACCGGGACAGGCAACTCCTACGAGCAGTACTTC. Amino acid sequence: CASSSTGTGNSYEQYF.

The chain is built from TRBV6-1 and TRBJ1-5; weak D call: TRBD1 (5 bases). Germline V CDR1 and CDR2: MNHNS, SASEGT. The germline V and J ends were trimmed by 4 bases and 0 bases, with 10 bases remaining between them. This CDR3 has 15 amino acids. The CDR3: CASSARGNSNQPQHF. The CDR3 DNA sequence: TGTGCCAGCAGTGCCCGGGGGAATAGCAATCAGCCCCAGCATTTT.

The chain joins TRBV6-1 to TRBJ2-5; maybe TRBD2 (5 bases). The CDR3 extends over 14 amino acids. V lost 7 bases and J 1 base, leaving 13 bases between the germline ends. Germline loops: CDR1 MNHNS, CDR2 SASEGT. Here the CDR3 reads CASKVWRIQETQYF. CDR3 nucleotides: TGTGCCAGCAAGGTATGGAGGATCCAAGAGACCCAGTACTTC.

This clone was seen a single time. The chain is built from TRBV27 and TRBJ1-5, with 9 positions matching TRBD1. The CDR3 is 14 residues long. V dropped 6 bases and J dropped 3; count of bases not matched to a gene: 3. Germline V gene data show CDR1 as MNHEY and CDR2 as SMNVEV (reference sequence). This CDR3 is CASSRDRANQPQHF. DNA of the CDR3: TGTGCCAGCAGCAGGGACAGGGCCAATCAGCCCCAGCATTTT.

V gene TRBV7-2 combines with J gene TRBJ2-1; 7 bases map to TRBD1. The CDR3 has 17 residues. CDR1 and CDR2 (germline): SGHTA, FQGNSA. V trimming: 6 bases; J trimming: 4 bases; junction bases outside the gene matches: 15. The CDR3 sequence is CASSITGTALIYNEQFF. The CDR3 nucleotides are TGTGCCAGCAGTATTACCGGGACAGCCCTAATTTACAATGAGCAGTTCTTC.

This CDR3 is CATSRATGSGTEAFF. Written as DNA, the CDR3 is TGTGCCACCAGCAGAGCTACAGGGTCGGGCACTGAAGCTTTCTTT. The V call is TRBV15, the J call TRBJ1-1; possibly TRBD1 for D (6 bases). Germline-derived CDR1 and CDR2 are LNHNV and YYDKDF (reference sequence). V gave up 1 base and J gave up 4 bases, with 13 bases separating them. The CDR3 runs 15 residues.

The chain employs TRBV5-6 and TRBJ1-4, with 9 positions matching TRBD1. This CDR3 spans 15 amino acids. CDR1 and CDR2 from the germline V gene are SGHDT and YYEEEE. V was clipped by 4 bases and J by 7 bases; unmatched bases: 8. CDR3 protein: CASSQQDRGFEKLFF. The CDR3 DNA follows: TGTGCCAGCAGCCAACAGGACAGGGGTTTTGAAAAACTGTTTTTT.

Only one count was recorded for this clone. V usage is TRBV25-1 and J usage is TRBJ1-3; D is unclear. Germline lookup yields CDR1 MGHDK and CDR2 SYGVNS. Trimming pared 4 bases from V and 7 bases from J, leaving 11 bases between. The CDR3 covers 13 residues. The CDR3 region has the DNA TGTGCCAGCAGTGGCTCTGGTGGCAACACCATATATTTT. This translates into CASSGSGGNTIYF.

This clone appeared a single time. This chain joins TRBV5-1 and TRBJ2-1; 11 bases map to TRBD2. Looked up from germline, CDR1 is SGHRS and CDR2 is YFSETQ. The V and J ends lost 6 bases and 3 bases, in that order; junction bases with no gene match: 14. The CDR3 sequence is 18 residues long. This CDR3 reads CASTPGLAAQYYYNEQFF. CDR3 in DNA: TGCGCCAGCACACCGGGACTAGCGGCTCAGTACTACTACAATGAGCAGTTCTTC.

The chain has TRBV11-2 and TRBJ1-3; D is ambiguous. The CDR3 has 16 amino acids. Germline V gene lookup returns CDR1 SGHAT and CDR2 FQNNGV. The V end lost 4 bases, the J end lost 2 bases, and 15 bases lay between the germline ends. The CDR3 DNA follows: TGTGCCAGCAGCTCCATAAGCGACTCTCCTGGAAACACCATATATTTT. It yields the protein CASSSISDSPGNTIYF. Complete variable domain (other parts from reference TRBV11-2 and TRBJ1-3): EAGVAQSPRYKIIEKRQSVAFWCNPISGHATLYWYQQILGQGPKLLIQFQNNGVVDDSQLPKDRFSAERLKGVDSTLKIQPAKLEDSAVYLCASSSISDSPGNTIYFGEGSWLTVV.

V usage is TRBV6-1 and J usage is TRBJ2-3; 9 bases are a match to TRBD1. Germline V lookup: CDR1 MNHNS, CDR2 SASEGT. V was pared by 4 bases and J by 1 base, with 3 bases of the junction left unmatched. CDR3 length: 15 amino acids. The CDR3 reads CASSARDRGTDTQYF. DNA of the CDR3: TGTGCCAGCAGTGCCAGGGACAGGGGCACAGATACGCAGTATTTT.

The chain uses TRBV9 and TRBJ1-5, with D perhaps matching TRBD1 (6 bases). The CDR3 consists of 13 residues. Germline CDR1 SGDLS, CDR2 YYNGEE. Here the CDR3 reads CDALDSGDQPQHF. CDR3 DNA sequence: TGTGACGCGCTCGACTCAGGGGACCAGCCCCAGCATTTT. Complete variable domain (other parts from reference TRBV9 and TRBJ1-5): DSGVTQTPKHLITATGQRVTLRCSPRSGDLSVYWYQQSLDQGLQFLIQYYNGEERAKGNILERFSAQQFPDLHSELNLSSLELGDSALYFCDALDSGDQPQHFGDGTRLSIL.

The gene calls are TRBV6-1 and TRBJ2-5; a possible D gene is TRBD2 (5 bases). Germline loops: CDR1 MNHNS, CDR2 SASEGT. CDR3 length: 16 residues. Trimming shortened V by 4 bases and J by 5 bases, and 20 bases separated the two germline ends. This CDR3 reads CASSGTGNFIPETQYF. CDR3 DNA sequence: TGTGCCAGCAGTGGTACCGGGAATTTTATTCCGGAGACCCAGTACTTC.

The chain couples TRBV28 to TRBJ1-1, with 8 bases lining up with TRBD1. V was clipped by 4 bases and J by 2 bases; unmatched bases: 3. CDR1 is MDHEN and CDR2 is SYDVKM in the germline V gene. The CDR3 is 14 residues long. The CDR3: CASSSGQGNTEAFF. As DNA, the CDR3 is TGTGCCAGCAGTTCCGGACAGGGAAACACTGAAGCTTTCTTT.

The chain uses TRBV6-1 and TRBJ1-2; D remains unclear. The V end lost 7 bases, the J end lost 4 bases, and 7 bases lay between the germline ends. CDR1 MNHNS and CDR2 SASEGT come from the germline V gene. The CDR3 length is 11 residues. This chain's CDR3 is CASNRAYGYTF. CDR3 in DNA: TGTGCCAGCAATAGAGCCTATGGCTACACCTTC.

This chain joins TRBV23-1 and TRBJ2-5, with D possibly matching TRBD1 (6 bases). TRBV23-1 is marked as an open reading frame, function uncertain. Deletions cut 6 bases from V and 2 bases from J, with 13 bases between. This CDR3 is built from 14 residues. CDR3 bases: TGCGCCAGCAGGTGCGGACAGTATCAAGAGACCCAGTACTTC. Its translation is CASRCGQYQETQYF.

The V gene is TRBV7-6, the J gene TRBJ2-1; D unresolved. From germline, CDR1 is SGHVS and CDR2 FNYEAQ. The CDR3 runs to 14 residues. The V gene lost 1 base and the J gene lost 4 bases, with 8 bases spanning the gap. The CDR3 loop reads CASSLGGDYNEQFF. CDR3 nucleotide sequence: TGTGCCAGCAGCTTAGGCGGCGATTACAATGAGCAGTTCTTC.

The chain joins TRBV19 to TRBJ2-3; 8 bases are shared with TRBD2. This CDR3 has 13 amino acids. Germline V gene data show CDR1 as LNHDA and CDR2 as SQIVND (reference sequence). The V and J ends lost 10 bases and 1 base, in that order; junction bases with no gene match: 4. Here the CDR3 reads CATQTSGTDTQYF. Here the CDR3 DNA reads TGTGCCACCCAGACTAGCGGCACAGATACGCAGTATTTT.

This chain connects TRBV2 to TRBJ2-3; no firm D call. Trimming removed 3 bases at V and 0 bases at J, with 10 bases between. CDR1 is SNHLY and CDR2 is FYNNEI in the germline V gene. The CDR3 totals 15 residues. CDR3 nucleotides: TGTGCCAGCAGTGATCGGTGGGCAAGCACAGATACGCAGTATTTT. Its protein is CASSDRWASTDTQYF.

This chain joins TRBV13 and TRBJ1-1, with 7 bases identical to TRBD1. Germline loops: CDR1 PRHDT, CDR2 FYEKMQ (reference sequence). The CDR3 runs 13 residues. V lost 1 base, J lost 4 bases, and 0 bases stayed unmatched. CDR3: CASSLDRGTEAFF. The CDR3 nucleotides are TGTGCCAGCAGCTTAGACAGGGGCACTGAAGCTTTCTTT.

The chain carries TRBV28 and TRBJ2-7; no firm D call. V lost 5 bases to trimming and J lost 7 bases, with 15 bases between them. CDR3 length: 13 residues. Germline V gene sequence: CDR1 MDHEN, CDR2 SYDVKM. CDR3 DNA sequence: TGTGCCAGCAGTCCTCGGAGATTTGGGGAGCAGTACTTC. It encodes CASSPRRFGEQYF.

J is TRBJ1-3 and V is TRBV29-1; D possibly corresponds to TRBD1 (6 bases). The CDR3 loop spans 17 amino acids. V was clipped by 8 bases and J by 3 bases, with 26 bases between them. Per germline, CDR1 SQVTM and CDR2 ANQGSEA. The DNA of the CDR3 is TGCAGCATTCTGGTAACAGGCCAGGGGCCCAGTGGAAACACCATATATTTT. Translation gives CSILVTGQGPSGNTIYF.

The rearrangement links TRBV7-9 to TRBJ1-2, with 9 bases lining up with TRBD1. Germline lookup yields CDR1 SEHNR and CDR2 FQNEAQ (reference sequence). This CDR3 is built from 13 residues. The ends lost 5 bases at V and 8 bases at J; junction bases unmatched: 6. CDR3 sequence: CASSPGQGEGYTF. DNA for the CDR3: TGTGCCAGCAGCCCGGGACAGGGTGAAGGCTACACCTTC.

The V gene is TRBV16, the J gene TRBJ1-2, with 9 bases aligning to TRBD1. The V gene end was trimmed by 0 bases and the J gene end by 3 bases; junction bases not matched to a gene: 5. This CDR3 comprises 16 residues. Germline-derived CDR1 and CDR2 are KGHSY and FQNENV. This chain's CDR3 is CASSQSTGGEDYGYTF. The CDR3 bases are TGTGCCAGCAGCCAATCGACAGGGGGTGAGGACTATGGCTACACCTTC.

This chain links TRBV19 with TRBJ2-7, with D unclear. The length of the CDR3 is 12 residues. Looked up from germline, CDR1 is LNHDA and CDR2 is SQIVND (reference sequence). Trimming stripped 6 bases from V and 0 bases from J, with 6 bases between. In nucleotides, the CDR3 is TGTGCCAGTAGAAACAGCTCCTACGAGCAGTACTTC. Its translation is CASRNSSYEQYF.

The genes are TRBV7-9 and TRBJ2-1; 9 positions match TRBD2. CDR3 length equals 16 residues. In germline, CDR1 is SEHNR, CDR2 FQNEAQ (reference sequence). V gave up 5 bases and J gave up 0 bases; unmatched junction bases: 5. The CDR3 spells CASSPYSGSSYNEQFF. CDR3 DNA sequence: TGTGCCAGCAGCCCATATAGCGGGAGCTCCTACAATGAGCAGTTCTTC.

J is TRBJ2-5 and V is TRBV5-1; possibly TRBD2 for D (6 bases). The germline CDR1 and CDR2 sequences are SGHRS and YFSETQ. This CDR3 comprises 18 residues. The ends were cut back, 2 bases at V and 5 bases at J, with 25 bases in the middle. The CDR3 DNA reads TGCGCCAGCAGCTTTTTCCTTTTCGGGGGTACCCCAAGGGAGACCCAGTACTTC. Translated: CASSFFLFGGTPRETQYF.

The rearrangement joins TRBV5-1 to TRBJ2-7, with 7 bases matching TRBD2. Per the germline V gene, CDR1 is SGHRS and CDR2 is YFSETQ. J gave up 3 bases and V 1 base, and 7 bases lay outside the gene matches. The CDR3 contains 15 residues. CDR3 in amino acids: CASSLLGGSLYEQYF. Here the CDR3 DNA reads TGCGCCAGCAGCTTGTTAGGCGGGAGTCTCTACGAGCAGTACTTC.